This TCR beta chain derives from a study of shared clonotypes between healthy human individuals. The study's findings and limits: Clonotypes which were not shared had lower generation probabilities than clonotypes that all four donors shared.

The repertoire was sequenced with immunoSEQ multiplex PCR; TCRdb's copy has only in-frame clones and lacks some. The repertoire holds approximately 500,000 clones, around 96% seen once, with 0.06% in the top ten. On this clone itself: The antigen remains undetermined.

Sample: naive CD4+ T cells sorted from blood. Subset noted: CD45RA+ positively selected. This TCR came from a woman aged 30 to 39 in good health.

The CDR3 sequence: CASSDPSSGGETQYF. The CDR3 bases are TGCGCCAGCAGTGATCCCAGTAGCGGGGGAGAGACCCAGTACTTC. This sequence joins TRBV10-1 and TRBJ2-5; 9 bases are shared with TRBD2. The length of the CDR3 is 15 residues. Losses at the gene ends were 3 bases for V and 4 bases for J; bases not matched to a gene: 6. Germline lookup yields CDR1 WNHNN and CDR2 SYGVQD (reference sequence).